A single sample is the source of the 3 T cell receptor beta chains below, sequenced in a study of T cell repertoires in cytomegalovirus infection. MiXCR, applied by TCRdb to the reads, yields one record per CDR3 protein. The table lists 450,000 to 650,000 distinct CDR3 sequences, under 45% of them singletons. Antigen specificity for these receptors is unknown. Source: cultured PBMCs, taken from culture after CMV antigen stimulation. The source is a human donor in good health (CMV status not recorded). Some clones in this sample may be carry-over from other donors' samples.

This rearrangement joins TRBV2 to TRBJ1-1, with D possibly being TRBD1 (6 bases). The germline V gene has CDR1 SNHLY and CDR2 FYNNEI. V was trimmed by 2 bases and J by 4 bases, leaving 14 bases between them. The CDR3 is 15 residues long. CDR3 coding DNA: TGTGCCAGCAGTGAACAGGGGCTTTTAGCCACTGAAGCTTTCTTT. Protein sequence: CASSEQGLLATEAFF.

This sequence joins TRBV15 and TRBJ1-1, with D perhaps matching TRBD1 (5 bases). Trimming removed 6 bases from V and 0 bases from J, with 14 bases in between. Germline V lookup: CDR1 LNHNV, CDR2 YYDKDF (reference sequence). CDR3 length equals 15 residues. The CDR3 DNA reads TGTGCCACCAGGTCAGGGTTGGGGATGAACACTGAAGCTTTCTTT. The encoded protein is CATRSGLGMNTEAFF.

This chain uses TRBV6-6 with TRBJ2-2; D is perhaps TRBD1 (6 bases). There are 13 residues in the CDR3. Trimming stripped 10 bases from V and 3 bases from J, with 12 bases between. Germline CDR1 reads MNHNY; CDR2 reads SVGAGI (reference sequence). For the CDR3, the DNA is TGTGCCACCCTGCACAGGGACACCGGGGAGCTGTTTTTT. The encoded protein is CATLHRDTGELFF.